This T cell receptor beta chain was sequenced for a study of shared clonotypes between healthy human individuals. Sequenced by immunoSEQ multiplex PCR; TCRdb stores in-frame clones only, minus some. The data show over 850,000 clones, about 84% seen once. CDR1 and CDR2 (germline): DFQATT, SNEGSKA (reference sequence). CDR3 length: 11 residues. Trimming took 7 bases from V and 2 from J, leaving 8 bases between them. The chain joins TRBV20-1 to TRBJ1-2; no firm D call. The sample comprised memory CD4+ T cells from PBMCs. The subset denotes: CD45RA-negative fraction. The TCR comes from a man in his late teens or twenties in good health. Some clones in this sample may be carry-over from other donors' samples. CDR3 sequence reads: CSVGINYGYTF. The CDR3 DNA follows: TGCAGTGTAGGGATAAACTATGGCTACACCTTC.